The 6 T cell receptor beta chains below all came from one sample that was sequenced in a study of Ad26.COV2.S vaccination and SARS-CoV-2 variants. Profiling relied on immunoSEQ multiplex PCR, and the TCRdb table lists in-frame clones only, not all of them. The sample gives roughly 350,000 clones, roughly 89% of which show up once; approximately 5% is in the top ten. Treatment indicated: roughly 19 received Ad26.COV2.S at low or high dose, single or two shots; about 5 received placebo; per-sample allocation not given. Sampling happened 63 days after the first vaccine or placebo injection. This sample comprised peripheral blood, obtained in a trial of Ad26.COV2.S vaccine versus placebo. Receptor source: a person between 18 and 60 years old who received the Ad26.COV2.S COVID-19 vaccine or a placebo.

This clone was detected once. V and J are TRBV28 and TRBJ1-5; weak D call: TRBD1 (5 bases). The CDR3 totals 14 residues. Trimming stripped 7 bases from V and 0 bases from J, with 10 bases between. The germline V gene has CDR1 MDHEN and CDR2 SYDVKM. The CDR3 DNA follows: TGTGCCAGCATAACAGGCCTTAGCAATCAGCCCCAGCATTTT. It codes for CASITGLSNQPQHF.

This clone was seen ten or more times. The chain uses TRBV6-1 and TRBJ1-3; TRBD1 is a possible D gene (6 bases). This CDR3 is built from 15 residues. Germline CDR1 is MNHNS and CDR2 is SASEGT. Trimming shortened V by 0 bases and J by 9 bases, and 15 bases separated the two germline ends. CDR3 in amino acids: CASSEAGRGLFTIYF. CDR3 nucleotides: TGTGCCAGCAGTGAAGCCGGCAGGGGACTTTTCACCATATATTTT.

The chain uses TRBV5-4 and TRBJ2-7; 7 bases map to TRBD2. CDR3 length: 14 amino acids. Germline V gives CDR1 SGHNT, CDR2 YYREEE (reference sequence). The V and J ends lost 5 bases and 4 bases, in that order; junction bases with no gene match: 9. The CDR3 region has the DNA TGTGCCAGCAGGCCTTGGGGGGGTAGGTACGAGCAGTACTTC. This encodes CASRPWGGRYEQYF.

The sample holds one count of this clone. This chain's CDR3 is CASSIHPMGAEAFF. As DNA, the CDR3 is TGTGCCAGTAGTATCCACCCAATGGGGGCTGAAGCTTTCTTT. The rearrangement links TRBV19 to TRBJ1-1, with D maybe TRBD1 (5 bases). There are 14 residues in the CDR3. The V end lost 3 bases, the J end lost 6 bases, and 14 bases lay between the germline ends. Germline-derived CDR1 and CDR2 are LNHDA and SQIVND (reference sequence).

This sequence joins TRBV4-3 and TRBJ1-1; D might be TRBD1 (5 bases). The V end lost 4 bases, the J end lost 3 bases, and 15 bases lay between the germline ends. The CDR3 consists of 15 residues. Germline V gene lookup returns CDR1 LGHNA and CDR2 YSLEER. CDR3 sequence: CASSLLSTGDTEAFF. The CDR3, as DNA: TGCGCCAGCAGCCTCCTCTCGACGGGGGACACTGAAGCTTTCTTT.

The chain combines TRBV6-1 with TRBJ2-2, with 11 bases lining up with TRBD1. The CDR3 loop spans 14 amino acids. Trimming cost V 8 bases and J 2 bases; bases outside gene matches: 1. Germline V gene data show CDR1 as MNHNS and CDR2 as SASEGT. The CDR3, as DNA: TGTGCCAGCGGACAGGGGGCAAACACCGGGGAGCTGTTTTTT. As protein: CASGQGANTGELFF.